The rows below give T cell receptor beta chains drawn from one sample of a study of human T cells and chemical hapten exposure. TCRdb re-called the RACE reads through MiXCR, storing one row per CDR3 protein. In the table there are some 350,000 distinct CDR3 sequences, approximately 6.9% of which are singletons. Material: whole blood, obtained in connection with sensitization to the hapten diphenylcyclopropenone (DPC). These receptors came from a young woman with alopecia areata. Some clones in this sample may be carry-over from other donors' samples. CDR3s include the opening cysteine and the closing phenylalanine or tryptophan. Each record gives: J gene, V gene, clone size, D gene, CDR3 protein, CDR3 DNA. The D gene is left open where the match is weak. Size values are once, few and many counts, or a class for expanded clones, and some rows have none.

J gene: TRBJ1-2; V gene: TRBV20-1; clone size: many; D gene: NA; CDR3 protein: CSASQGSYGYTF; CDR3 DNA: TGCAGTGCTAGCCAAGGATCCTATGGCTACACCTTC
J gene: TRBJ1-4; V gene: TRBV5-1; clone size: few; D gene: NA; CDR3 protein: CASSGNGGTLNEKLFF; CDR3 DNA: TGCGCCAGCAGCGGTAATGGCGGTACCTTGAATGAAAAACTGTTTTTT
J gene: TRBJ2-1; V gene: TRBV5-1; clone size: NA; D gene: TRBD1; CDR3 protein: CASSSWTGGKFF; CDR3 DNA: TGCGCCAGCAGCTCATGGACAGGGGGCAAGTTCTTC
J gene: TRBJ1-4; V gene: TRBV7-8; clone size: many; D gene: NA; CDR3 protein: CASSPGQFKLFF; CDR3 DNA: TGTGCCAGCAGCCCTGGACAGTTTAAACTGTTTTTT
J gene: TRBJ2-5; V gene: TRBV5-5; clone size: few; D gene: NA; CDR3 protein: CASSLSQGRETQYF; CDR3 DNA: TGTGCCAGCAGCTTGTCTCAGGGAAGAGAGACCCAGTACTTC
J gene: TRBJ1-3; V gene: TRBV7-8; clone size: NA; D gene: NA; CDR3 protein: CASSRGGTLSGNTIYF; CDR3 DNA: TGTGCCAGCAGCCGGGGAGGGACATTGTCCGGAAACACCATATATTTT
J gene: TRBJ2-5; V gene: TRBV29-1; clone size: few; D gene: TRBD2; CDR3 protein: CSGAGGLAGQETQYF; CDR3 DNA: TGCAGCGGGGCCGGAGGGCTAGCGGGGCAAGAGACCCAGTACTTC
J gene: TRBJ1-4; V gene: TRBV12-3/TRBV12-4; clone size: few; D gene: NA; CDR3 protein: CASSLGGLPWSEKLFF; CDR3 DNA: TGTGCCAGCAGTTTAGGGGGGCTCCCGTGGAGTGAAAAACTGTTTTTT
J gene: TRBJ1-4; V gene: TRBV14; clone size: few; D gene: TRBD1; CDR3 protein: CASRLGGAGEKLFF; CDR3 DNA: TGTGCCAGCAGACTAGGGGGCGCGGGTGAAAAACTGTTTTTT
J gene: TRBJ2-2; V gene: TRBV27; clone size: NA; D gene: NA; CDR3 protein: CASSSPPRGGELFF; CDR3 DNA: TGTGCCAGCAGCTCCCCCCCACGGGGCGGGGAGCTGTTTTTT
J gene: TRBJ1-1; V gene: TRBV18; clone size: NA; D gene: TRBD1; CDR3 protein: CASSDNRGGTEAFF; CDR3 DNA: TGTGCCAGCTCAGATAACAGGGGAGGCACTGAAGCTTTCTTT
J gene: TRBJ2-1; V gene: TRBV12-3/TRBV12-4; clone size: many; D gene: NA; CDR3 protein: CASSLLRGNEQFF; CDR3 DNA: TGTGCCAGCAGCCTACTTCGGGGGAATGAGCAGTTCTTC
J gene: TRBJ2-1; V gene: TRBV28; clone size: many; D gene: TRBD2; CDR3 protein: CASSGGGIYEQFF; CDR3 DNA: TGTGCCAGCAGCGGGGGGGGCATATATGAGCAGTTCTTC
J gene: TRBJ2-3; V gene: TRBV5-1; clone size: many; D gene: TRBD2; CDR3 protein: CASSRTSGGTDTQYF; CDR3 DNA: TGTGCCAGCAGCCGGACTAGCGGGGGCACAGATACGCAGTATTTT
J gene: TRBJ1-2; V gene: TRBV20-1; clone size: few; D gene: NA; CDR3 protein: CSARDLRVHYGYTF; CDR3 DNA: TGCAGTGCTAGAGATTTACGGGTCCACTATGGCTACACCTTC
J gene: TRBJ2-3; V gene: TRBV24-1; clone size: few; D gene: TRBD2; CDR3 protein: CATSDTSGAHTQYF; CDR3 DNA: TGTGCCACCAGTGATACTAGCGGGGCCCACACGCAGTATTTT
J gene: TRBJ1-3; V gene: TRBV7-2; clone size: few; D gene: NA; CDR3 protein: CASSSRTAYSGNTIYF; CDR3 DNA: TGTGCCAGCAGCTCTAGGACGGCCTACTCTGGAAACACCATATATTTT
J gene: TRBJ2-7; V gene: TRBV5-1; clone size: many; D gene: NA; CDR3 protein: CASSLTIDTAPKYF; CDR3 DNA: TGCGCCAGCAGCTTAACAATTGATACAGCGCCTAAGTACTTC
J gene: TRBJ1-1; V gene: TRBV5-5; clone size: few; D gene: NA; CDR3 protein: CASSLVAGKMNTEAFF; CDR3 DNA: TGTGCCAGCAGCTTGGTGGCGGGGAAAATGAACACTGAAGCTTTCTTT
J gene: TRBJ1-1; V gene: TRBV29-1; clone size: NA; D gene: NA; CDR3 protein: CSVEGEAGGNTEAFF; CDR3 DNA: TGCAGCGTTGAAGGAGAGGCAGGTGGGAACACTGAAGCTTTCTTT
J gene: TRBJ2-4; V gene: TRBV20-1; clone size: NA; D gene: NA; CDR3 protein: CSARDRAVGVKNIQYF; CDR3 DNA: TGCAGTGCTAGAGACAGGGCGGTTGGTGTAAAAAACATTCAGTACTTC
J gene: TRBJ1-1; V gene: TRBV7-8; clone size: NA; D gene: TRBD1; CDR3 protein: CASSPIAGTGYGAEAFF; CDR3 DNA: TGTGCCAGCAGCCCCATCGCCGGGACAGGTTACGGAGCAGAAGCTTTCTTT
J gene: TRBJ1-2; V gene: TRBV9; clone size: few; D gene: NA; CDR3 protein: CASSVRSGDYGYTF; CDR3 DNA: TGTGCCAGCAGCGTACGCAGCGGGGACTATGGCTACACCTTC
J gene: TRBJ1-1; V gene: TRBV4-2; clone size: NA; D gene: TRBD1; CDR3 protein: CASSQEGTGTEAFF; CDR3 DNA: TGTGCCAGCAGCCAAGAAGGGACAGGGACTGAAGCTTTCTTT
J gene: TRBJ2-7; V gene: TRBV28; clone size: many; D gene: TRBD1; CDR3 protein: CASSSPNWDRGPYEQYF; CDR3 DNA: TGTGCCAGCAGCTCCCCGAACTGGGACAGGGGGCCCTACGAGCAGTACTTC
J gene: TRBJ2-5; V gene: TRBV6-2/TRBV6-3; clone size: NA; D gene: TRBD2; CDR3 protein: CASIGTSQETQYF; CDR3 DNA: TGTGCCAGCATCGGGACTAGTCAAGAGACCCAGTACTTC
J gene: TRBJ2-5; V gene: TRBV5-1; clone size: many; D gene: NA; CDR3 protein: CASSLTGNPMETQYF; CDR3 DNA: TGCGCCAGCAGCTTAACAGGGAATCCAATGGAGACCCAGTACTTC
J gene: TRBJ1-5; V gene: TRBV6-4; clone size: few; D gene: NA; CDR3 protein: CASSDQGGNQPQHF; CDR3 DNA: TGTGCCAGCAGTGACCAGGGAGGCAATCAGCCCCAGCATTTT
J gene: TRBJ1-1; V gene: TRBV25-1; clone size: few; D gene: NA; CDR3 protein: CASSEVMEGARTEAFF; CDR3 DNA: TGTGCCAGCAGTGAAGTAATGGAAGGGGCGCGCACTGAAGCTTTCTTT
J gene: TRBJ2-1; V gene: TRBV29-1; clone size: many; D gene: TRBD1; CDR3 protein: CSVDETGVKNEQFF; CDR3 DNA: TGCAGCGTAGATGAGACAGGGGTCAAGAATGAGCAGTTCTTC
J gene: TRBJ1-1; V gene: TRBV29-1; clone size: few; D gene: TRBD1; CDR3 protein: CSVVYRGNTEAFF; CDR3 DNA: TGCAGCGTTGTATACAGGGGGAACACTGAAGCTTTCTTT
J gene: TRBJ1-3; V gene: TRBV6-5; clone size: few; D gene: TRBD1; CDR3 protein: CASRRTGRSGNTIYF; CDR3 DNA: TGTGCCAGCAGACGGACAGGCCGCTCTGGAAACACCATATATTTT
J gene: TRBJ2-3; V gene: TRBV6-5; clone size: few; D gene: NA; CDR3 protein: CASKEGTHTDTQYF; CDR3 DNA: TGTGCCAGCAAAGAGGGTACCCACACAGATACGCAGTATTTT
J gene: TRBJ2-5; V gene: TRBV7-2; clone size: NA; D gene: TRBD2; CDR3 protein: CASRASGGQQETQYF; CDR3 DNA: TGTGCCAGCAGGGCTAGCGGGGGGCAACAAGAGACCCAGTACTTC
J gene: TRBJ2-5; V gene: TRBV7-2; clone size: NA; D gene: NA; CDR3 protein: CASSPAGIGQETQYF; CDR3 DNA: TGTGCCAGCAGCCCTGCCGGGATAGGGCAAGAGACCCAGTACTTC
J gene: TRBJ2-3; V gene: TRBV7-2; clone size: many; D gene: TRBD1; CDR3 protein: CASSIQGAGGTDTQYF; CDR3 DNA: TGTGCCAGCAGCATACAGGGGGCGGGGGGCACAGATACGCAGTATTTT
J gene: TRBJ1-6; V gene: TRBV12-3/TRBV12-4; clone size: few; D gene: TRBD1; CDR3 protein: CASRSDRDSPLHF; CDR3 DNA: TGTGCCAGCAGATCCGACAGGGATTCACCCCTCCACTTT
J gene: TRBJ1-5; V gene: TRBV25-1; clone size: few; D gene: NA; CDR3 protein: CASRSGGPNQPQHF; CDR3 DNA: TGTGCCAGCAGATCGGGGGGGCCCAATCAGCCCCAGCATTTT
J gene: TRBJ1-4; V gene: TRBV7-9; clone size: NA; D gene: NA; CDR3 protein: CASSSPRRRDLNWEKLFF; CDR3 DNA: TGTGCCAGCAGCTCTCCCCGGCGCCGGGATCTTAATTGGGAAAAACTGTTTTTT
J gene: TRBJ2-3; V gene: TRBV7-2; clone size: many; D gene: TRBD2; CDR3 protein: CASSLIPSGVTDTQYF; CDR3 DNA: TGTGCCAGCAGCCTAATACCTAGCGGGGTCACAGATACGCAGTATTTT
J gene: TRBJ2-3; V gene: TRBV2; clone size: few; D gene: NA; CDR3 protein: CASSDVQITDTQYF; CDR3 DNA: TGTGCCAGCAGTGATGTCCAGATCACAGATACGCAGTATTTT
J gene: TRBJ1-1; V gene: TRBV7-9; clone size: NA; D gene: NA; CDR3 protein: CASDEDRTDTEAFF; CDR3 DNA: TGTGCCAGCGACGAAGACCGGACAGACACTGAAGCTTTCTTT
J gene: TRBJ2-5; V gene: TRBV9; clone size: NA; D gene: NA; CDR3 protein: CASSVGRDETQYF; CDR3 DNA: TGTGCCAGCAGCGTAGGCCGGGACGAGACCCAGTACTTC
J gene: TRBJ2-3; V gene: TRBV7-2; clone size: many; D gene: TRBD2; CDR3 protein: CASSSQGGGADTQYF; CDR3 DNA: TGTGCCAGCAGTTCCCAGGGCGGGGGGGCAGATACGCAGTATTTT
J gene: TRBJ2-4; V gene: TRBV7-9; clone size: few; D gene: TRBD1; CDR3 protein: CASSFPRDRGRSMAKNIQYF; CDR3 DNA: TGTGCCAGCAGTTTCCCCCGGGACAGGGGCAGATCGATGGCCAAAAACATTCAGTACTTC
J gene: TRBJ1-1; V gene: TRBV5-1; clone size: few; D gene: TRBD1; CDR3 protein: CASGGTGGGKTEAFF; CDR3 DNA: TGCGCCAGCGGAGGGACAGGGGGCGGTAAGACTGAAGCTTTCTTT
J gene: TRBJ1-4; V gene: TRBV27; clone size: few; D gene: NA; CDR3 protein: CASSLRLGGDEKLFF; CDR3 DNA: TGTGCCAGCAGTTTACGATTGGGCGGGGATGAAAAACTGTTTTTT